A single sample gave rise to the 30 T cell receptor beta chains below, sequenced in a study of shared clonotypes between healthy human individuals. Some clones are missing from TCRdb's copy, which holds only in-frame ones; the method was immunoSEQ multiplex PCR. The sample records 850,000 to 1,200,000 clones, roughly 75% being singletons. Sequenced sample: memory CD4+ T cells sorted from blood. Documented subset: CD45RA-negative fraction. Receptors originate from a man aged 18 to 30 in good health.

The V gene is TRBV6-5, the J gene TRBJ2-2; D not resolved. Trimming stripped 4 bases from V and 6 bases from J, with 18 bases between. Germline V gene sequence: CDR1 MNHEY, CDR2 SVGAGI. This CDR3 region has 16 residues. CDR3 in DNA: TGTGCCAGCAGTTCCTATAATTCGTTCGGGCCCGGGGAGCTGTTTTTT. It is translated as CASSSYNSFGPGELFF.

This clone was seen more than once but under ten times. CDR3 sequence (DNA): TGTGCCAGCTCACCTCAATCGACTAGCGGGGGTAATACGCAGTATTTT. Protein sequence: CASSPQSTSGGNTQYF. The chain is built from TRBV18 and TRBJ2-3; TRBD2 matches at 12 bases. This CDR3 has 16 amino acids. Germline CDR1 reads KGHSH; CDR2 reads LQKENI. V was pared by 3 bases and J by 7 bases, with 8 bases of the junction left unmatched.

On this clone itself: One end of the junction is discordant with germline, which a read error may explain. The chain joins TRBV6-1 to TRBJ1-1; tentative D call: TRBD1 (6 bases). Germline V gene sequence: CDR1 MNHNS, CDR2 SASEGT. The length of the CDR3 is 14 residues. The CDR3 DNA reads as TGTGCCATCAGTGTAACAGGGAAAAACACTGAAGCTTTCTTT. This codes for CAISVTGKNTEAFF.

V usage is TRBV4-1 and J usage is TRBJ2-5; weak D call: TRBD1 (6 bases). Between the trimmed V and J ends, which lost 0 bases and 6 bases, there was a span of 8 bases. The germline V gene has CDR1 MGHRA and CDR2 YSYEKL. The CDR3 is 13 amino acids. For the CDR3, the DNA is TGCGCCAGCAGCCAAGACAGGGGACAGACCCAGTACTTC. Its translation is CASSQDRGQTQYF.

This clone has a count of ten or more. The V gene is TRBV27, the J gene TRBJ1-6, with 7 bases identical to TRBD1. This CDR3 spans 14 amino acids. CDR1 is MNHEY, CDR2 SMNVEV, per germline (reference sequence). Germline trimming cut 4 bases from V and 6 bases from J; bases unmatched to any gene: 3. This CDR3 is CASSYTGVNSPLHF. CDR3 coding DNA: TGTGCCAGCAGTTACACAGGGGTTAATTCACCCCTCCACTTT.

V and J are TRBV28 and TRBJ1-5; D remains ambiguous. Germline V CDR1 and CDR2: MDHEN, SYDVKM. V was trimmed by 2 bases and J by 6 bases, leaving 11 bases between them. CDR3 size: 14 residues. Here the CDR3 reads CASSLPSDSQPQHF. The CDR3 nucleotides are TGTGCCAGCAGTTTACCATCAGATAGTCAGCCCCAGCATTTT.

This clone was recorded a few times. The chain is built from TRBV18 and TRBJ1-4; 10 bases agree with TRBD1. Germline loops: CDR1 KGHSH, CDR2 LQKENI. With V trimmed by 6 bases and J by 5 bases, 6 bases remained unmatched. The CDR3 runs 15 residues. The CDR3 DNA is TGTGCCAGCTCGGCTACGGGACAGGGGAATGAAAAACTGTTTTTT. Amino acids: CASSATGQGNEKLFF.

The chain recombines TRBV5-1 with TRBJ2-1; 7 bases agree with TRBD2. Germline CDR1 SGHRS, CDR2 YFSETQ. V lost 0 bases to trimming and J lost 0 bases; unmatched junction nucleotides: 9. This CDR3 is built from 18 residues. DNA of the CDR3: TGCGCCAGCAGCTTGGATATCCCTAGCGGAAGCTCCTACAATGAGCAGTTCTTC. The encoded protein is CASSLDIPSGSSYNEQFF.

This clone was counted once. One base away lies a much larger clone, so this may be a sequencing read error. Other DNA sequences within the sample encode an identical CDR3. The chain joins TRBV7-9 to TRBJ1-1; D unclear. Germline loops: CDR1 SEHNR, CDR2 FQNEAQ (reference sequence). V was cut by 1 base and J by 3 bases, with 3 bases left in between. This CDR3 contains 12 residues. Written as DNA, the CDR3 is TGTGCCAGCAGCTTAGATTACACTGAAGCTTTCTTT. Protein: CASSLDYTEAFF.

The chain recombines TRBV14 with TRBJ2-1; 7 nucleotides agree with TRBD2. Germline values: CDR1 SGHDN, CDR2 FVKESK. V gave up 1 base and J gave up 4 bases; unmatched junction bases: 4. There are 15 residues in the CDR3. CDR3 amino acids: CASSQVTSVYNEQFF. CDR3 DNA sequence: TGTGCCAGCAGCCAAGTAACTAGCGTATACAATGAGCAGTTCTTC.

This clone was seen many times. Mismatch with germline at one junction end may stem from a read error. The chain uses TRBV5-6 and TRBJ1-1; the D gene is possibly TRBD1 (6 bases). CDR1 is SGHDT and CDR2 is YYEEEE in the germline V gene. CDR3 size: 15 residues. CDR3 sequence (DNA): TGTGCCAGCAGCTTACCGGGACAAGCGAACTCTGAAGCTTTCTTT. Amino acids: CASSLPGQANSEAFF.

The chain has TRBV2 and TRBJ2-7, with TRBD1 matching over 9 bases. Germline V CDR1 and CDR2: SNHLY, FYNNEI. The V gene end was trimmed by 3 bases and the J gene end by 4 bases; junction bases not matched to a gene: 4. CDR3 length: 14 residues. CDR3 sequence: CASSERDRVYEQYF. CDR3 DNA: TGTGCCAGCAGTGAGAGGGACAGGGTATACGAGCAGTACTTC.

CDR3 nucleotide sequence: TGCGCCAGCAGCTTGGGGCCGGCTAGCGGGACCTACAATGAGCAGTTCTTC. Translation gives CASSLGPASGTYNEQFF. The chain links TRBV5-1 to TRBJ2-1; 9 bases fit TRBD2. The V and J ends lost 0 bases and 2 bases, in that order; junction bases with no gene match: 6. CDR3 length: 17 residues. Germline CDR1 and CDR2: SGHRS and YFSETQ. Full variable domain (remainder filled in from reference TRBV5-1 and TRBJ2-1): KAGVTQTPRYLIKTRGQQVTLSCSPISGHRSVSWYQQTPGQGLQFLFEYFSETQRNKGNFPGRFSGRQFSNSRSEMNVSTLELGDSALYLCASSLGPASGTYNEQFFGPGTRLTVL.

This sequence joins TRBV30 and TRBJ1-1; no reliable D call. There are 14 residues in the CDR3. Trimming took 0 bases from V and 1 from J, leaving 9 bases between them. Germline loops: CDR1 GTSNPN, CDR2 SVGIG (reference sequence). The CDR3 nucleotides are TGTGCCTGGAGTGTACTTTGGCAGAACACTGAAGCTTTCTTT. It codes for CAWSVLWQNTEAFF.

This clone was counted once. This rearrangement joins TRBV2 to TRBJ1-6; the match to TRBD1 covers 12 bases. Germline V gene lookup returns CDR1 SNHLY and CDR2 FYNNEI. The CDR3 sequence is 17 residues long. Unmatched junction bases numbered 11, after V lost 5 bases and J lost 9 bases. CDR3 loop: CASSRTGTGGSGSPLHF. DNA of the CDR3: TGTGCCAGCAGTCGTACCGGGACAGGGGGCTCAGGTTCACCCCTCCACTTT.

The chain recombines TRBV27 with TRBJ1-3; D gene uncertain. This CDR3 has 14 amino acids. The V gene's germline CDR1 is MNHEY and CDR2 SMNVEV (reference sequence). V was trimmed by 3 bases and J by 3 bases, leaving 9 bases between them. CDR3 residues: CASSLRKNGNTIYF. DNA of the CDR3: TGTGCCAGCAGTTTGAGGAAGAATGGAAACACCATATATTTT.

This clone was observed a single time. The rearrangement uses TRBV11-3 and TRBJ2-1, with D possibly matching TRBD1 (5 bases). The CDR3 runs 14 residues. V dropped 2 bases and J dropped 9 bases, with 14 bases sitting between them. Germline-derived CDR1 and CDR2 are SGHNT and YENEEA. CDR3 sequence reads: CASSLHSGKGEQFF. CDR3 sequence (DNA): TGTGCCAGCAGCTTACACTCAGGGAAGGGTGAGCAGTTCTTC.

The chain links TRBV6-1 to TRBJ1-5; D gene ambiguous. The V and J ends lost 6 bases and 7 bases respectively, with 7 bases between them. The CDR3 has 11 amino acids. The germline V gene encodes CDR1 MNHNS and CDR2 SASEGT. Here the CDR3 DNA reads TGTGCCAGCAGAAGCGGACAGCCCCAGCATTTT. Translated: CASRSGQPQHF.

This clone was recorded once. The chain joins TRBV11-2 to TRBJ2-2, with TRBD2 identical over 9 bases. V shed 5 bases, J shed 6 bases, and the junction held 10 bases outside the gene matches. Per the germline V gene, CDR1 is SGHAT and CDR2 is FQNNGV. The CDR3 totals 16 residues. The CDR3 nucleotides read TGTGCCAGCAGCCCGCGGGAGGGCCAAAGTCCCGGGGAGCTGTTTTTT. This translates into CASSPREGQSPGELFF.

The chain couples TRBV7-2 to TRBJ2-5; 9 bases are a match to TRBD1. This CDR3 is 15 amino acids long. Germline lookup yields CDR1 SGHTA and CDR2 FQGNSA. J was trimmed by 1 base and V by 2 bases; bases with no gene match: 2. CDR3 nucleotide sequence: TGTGCCAGCAGCTTAACAGGGGGCTCCCAAGAGACCCAGTACTTC. Translation: CASSLTGGSQETQYF.

The chain carries TRBV7-9 and TRBJ2-5; D not certain. Germline V gene data show CDR1 as SEHNR and CDR2 as FQNEAQ (reference sequence). CDR3 length: 17 residues. Trimming removed 3 bases from V and 1 base from J, with 18 bases in between. CDR3 in DNA: TGTGCCAGCAGCTTTTTATTCCAGGCGGATCTCCAAGAGACCCAGTACTTC. Its translation: CASSFLFQADLQETQYF.

The genes are TRBV5-5 and TRBJ2-7, with 8 bases lining up with TRBD1. Germline V gene sequence: CDR1 SGHKS, CDR2 YYEKEE (reference sequence). This CDR3 is built from 15 residues. The ends lost 4 bases at V and 2 bases at J; junction bases unmatched: 8. CDR3 bases: TGTGCCAGCAGCCCCCCCAGGACAGGGACCTACGAGCAGTACTTC. This codes for CASSPPRTGTYEQYF. Full variable domain (rest looked up from reference TRBV5-5 and TRBJ2-7): DAGVTQSPTHLIKTRGQQVTLRCSPISGHKSVSWYQQVLGQGPQFIFQYYEKEERGRGNFPDRFSARQFPNYSSELNVNALLLGDSALYLCASSPPRTGTYEQYFGPGTRLTVT.

This clone has a count of ten or more. The chain has TRBV2 and TRBJ2-4; 9 bases line up with TRBD2. The CDR3 spans 11 residues. V lost 1 base to trimming and J lost 15 bases; unmatched junction nucleotides: 1. Germline V lookup: CDR1 SNHLY, CDR2 FYNNEI. Written as DNA, the CDR3 is TGTGCCAGCAGTGAAGGGACTAGCGTGTACTTC. Protein: CASSEGTSVYF. Drawing the rest from reference TRBV2 and TRBJ2-4, the complete variable domain is EPEVTQTPSHQVTQMGQEVILRCVPISNHLYFYWYRQILGQKVEFLVSFYNNEISEKSEIFDDQFSVERPDGSNFTLKIRSTKLEDSAMYFCASSEGTSVYFGAGTRLSVL.

This sequence joins TRBV7-9 and TRBJ1-1, with D possibly TRBD1 on 6 matching bases. V lost 4 bases, J lost 5 bases, and 11 bases lay in between. The CDR3 consists of 13 residues. Germline V lookup: CDR1 SEHNR, CDR2 FQNEAQ (reference sequence). The DNA for the CDR3 is TGTGCCAGCAGCTCCATAGGACAGACTGAAGCTTTCTTT. Protein product: CASSSIGQTEAFF.

This clone was counted between two and nine times. The chain recombines TRBV5-1 with TRBJ2-2, with D tentatively TRBD2 (6 bases). Germline V lookup: CDR1 SGHRS, CDR2 YFSETQ. This CDR3 has 16 residues. The V end lost 4 bases, the J end lost 4 bases, and 17 bases lay between the germline ends. The CDR3 here is CASSPGGGSGTGELFF. In DNA form, the CDR3 reads TGCGCCAGCAGCCCCGGTGGGGGGTCGGGCACCGGGGAGCTGTTTTTT.

The DNA for the CDR3 is TGTGCCAGCAGCTTAAGCGGGACCCACACAGATACGCAGTATTTT. It codes for CASSLSGTHTDTQYF. The chain links TRBV7-2 to TRBJ2-3; TRBD2 matches 7 bases. The CDR3 is made up of 15 amino acids. CDR1 is SGHTA, CDR2 FQGNSA, per germline. The junction had 4 bases not matched to a gene; V was cut back by 2 bases and J by 2 bases.

This clone was recorded at least ten times. J is TRBJ2-3 and V is TRBV5-1; 10 nucleotides agree with TRBD1. With 3 bases clipped from V and 3 bases from J, the junction kept 4 bases outside the gene matches. From germline, CDR1 is SGHRS and CDR2 YFSETQ. This CDR3 contains 15 residues. CDR3 loop: CASSSGTGVTDTQYF. As DNA, the CDR3 is TGCGCCAGCAGCTCCGGGACAGGGGTTACAGATACGCAGTATTTT.

V usage is TRBV6-5 and J usage is TRBJ1-2; a weak D match, TRBD1 (6 bases). CDR1 and CDR2 (germline): MNHEY, SVGAGI. Deletions cut 4 bases from V and 6 bases from J, with 18 bases between. The CDR3 runs to 15 residues. CDR3 amino acids: CASSSLWGAGDGYTF. In nucleotides, the CDR3 is TGTGCCAGCAGTTCTCTGTGGGGGGCAGGGGATGGCTACACCTTC.

This clone showed up just a few times. The chain uses TRBV10-1 and TRBJ1-1, with unresolved D. CDR3 size: 13 residues. Trimming removed 5 bases at V and 1 base at J, with 8 bases between. Germline CDR1 and CDR2: WNHNN and SYGVQD (reference sequence). The CDR3 nucleotides read TGCGCCAGCAGTATGAACGGGAACACTGAAGCTTTCTTT. Protein: CASSMNGNTEAFF.

This chain connects TRBV4-3 to TRBJ2-2; no clear D. The length of the CDR3 is 18 residues. V lost 1 base, J lost 3 bases, and 18 bases lay in between. The germline gives CDR1 LGHNA, CDR2 YSLEER. CDR3 region: CASSQVALMGYDTGELFF. For the CDR3, the DNA is TGCGCCAGCAGCCAAGTTGCTCTAATGGGATACGACACCGGGGAGCTGTTTTTT.